The rows below give T cell receptor beta chains drawn from one sample of a study of blood T cell repertoires in COVID-19. Measured with immunoSEQ multiplex PCR; TCRdb has only the in-frame clones, and not every one. There are some 190,000 clones in the sample; around four fifths occur only once, and roughly 5% lies in the top ten. Input material: peripheral blood. The receptors shown here come from a woman in her sixties or seventies with active or convalescent COVID-19. CDR3s include the opening cysteine and the closing phenylalanine or tryptophan. Fields, in order: V gene, D gene, clone size, J gene, CDR3 protein, CDR3 DNA. The D gene is left open where the match is weak. Where a row states a size, it is once, few, many or the class of an expanded clone; other rows omit it.

TRBV20-1	TRBD1	.	TRBJ1-1	CSASSDRDEAFF	TGCAGTGCTAGTTCGGACAGGGACGAAGCTTTCTTT
TRBV5-1	.	.	TRBJ2-7	CASSLYSYEQYF	TGCGCCAGCAGCTTGTACAGCTACGAGCAGTACTTC
TRBV2	.	once	TRBJ2-5	CASMRGQETQYF	TGTGCCAGCATGCGCGGGCAAGAGACCCAGTACTTC
TRBV12-3/TRBV12-4	TRBD1	.	TRBJ2-7	CASRGQGKDEQYF	TGTGCCAGCAGGGGACAGGGTAAAGATGAGCAGTACTTC
TRBV28	TRBD1	.	TRBJ2-7	CASSLGQGASEQYF	TGTGCCAGCAGTTTGGGACAGGGGGCGTCCGAGCAGTACTTC
TRBV5-4	.	.	TRBJ1-1	CASSRSGKHTEAFF	TGTGCCAGCAGCCGTTCCGGGAAGCACACTGAAGCTTTCTTT
TRBV19	TRBD1	many	TRBJ2-1	CASSPRKTGGRNEQFF	TGTGCCAGTAGTCCCCGCAAGACAGGGGGTCGCAATGAGCAGTTCTTC
TRBV27	TRBD2	.	TRBJ2-7	CASSLRAGGTYEQYF	TGTGCCAGCAGTTTAAGGGCGGGGGGAACCTACGAGCAGTACTTC
TRBV6-6	TRBD2	.	TRBJ2-3	CASSHPGLAGKGDTQYF	TGTGCCAGCAGTCATCCGGGACTAGCGGGAAAAGGGGATACGCAGTATTTT
TRBV5-1	.	.	TRBJ1-1	CASSLYGSNTEAFF	TGCGCCAGCAGCTTGTACGGGTCGAACACTGAAGCTTTCTTT
TRBV21-1	.	.	TRBJ2-5	CASSRGHQGLAGGGQETQYF	TGTGCCAGCAGCAGGGGACATCAAGGACTAGCGGGAGGTGGTCAAGAGACCCAGTACTTC
TRBV6-6	TRBD2	.	TRBJ2-5	CASSPSGRGTDGETQYF	TGTGCCAGCAGTCCTAGCGGGAGAGGTACTGATGGAGAGACCCAGTACTTC
TRBV12-3/TRBV12-4	.	.	TRBJ1-5	CASSLQGNQPQHF	TGTGCCAGCAGTTTACAGGGCAATCAGCCCCAGCATTTT
TRBV12-3/TRBV12-4	.	few	TRBJ2-2	CASRGGGTGELFF	TGTGCCAGCAGAGGGGGGGGGACCGGGGAGCTGTTTTTT
TRBV24-1	.	.	TRBJ2-6	CATSDPDSSGANVLTF	TGTGCCACCAGTGATCCGGACAGCTCTGGGGCCAACGTCCTGACTTTC
TRBV3-1/TRBV3-2	.	.	TRBJ1-4	CASSQDGVKEKLFF	TGTGCCAGCAGCCAAGACGGTGTAAAAGAAAAACTGTTTTTT
TRBV19	.	.	TRBJ2-2	CASSIEWGHRGTGELFF	TGTGCCAGTAGTATAGAGTGGGGACACCGAGGTACCGGGGAGCTGTTTTTT
TRBV7-2	TRBD2	.	TRBJ2-5	CASSPYKGLASIQYF	TGTGCCAGCAGCCCATACAAAGGACTAGCGAGCATACAGTACTTC
TRBV19	TRBD2	.	TRBJ2-5	CASAGPSGETQYF	TGTGCCAGTGCGGGGCCTAGCGGAGAGACCCAGTACTTC
TRBV19	TRBD1	.	TRBJ1-2	CASSIAAGTGRNYGYTF	TGTGCCAGTAGTATAGCTGCTGGGACAGGACGTAACTATGGCTACACCTTC
TRBV7-9	.	few	TRBJ1-3	CASSLSGVPGNTIYF	TGTGCCAGCAGCTTAAGCGGGGTCCCTGGAAACACCATATATTTT
TRBV28	TRBD2	.	TRBJ2-2	CASSAGTRDTGELFF	TGTGCCAGCAGTGCCGGGACTAGGGACACCGGGGAGCTGTTTTTT
TRBV19	TRBD2	.	TRBJ2-7	CASSTNSGLAHEQYF	TGTGCCAGTAGTACCAACTCCGGACTAGCGCACGAGCAGTACTTC